A selection of T cell receptor beta chains follows, all from one sample in a study of cytomegalovirus exposure and HLA in healthy donors. The protocol was immunoSEQ multiplex PCR, while the TCRdb copy is restricted to in-frame clones and leaves out a portion. The sample holds 150,000 to 200,000 clones, around four fifths seen once. Sequencing was performed on PBMCs. These TCRs come from a man younger than 40 in good health and CMV-seropositive. CDR3s include the opening cysteine and the closing phenylalanine or tryptophan. Each record gives: D gene, V gene, clone size, J gene, CDR3 length, CDR3 protein, CDR3 DNA. D genes are given only for firm matches. Only some rows state a clone size, as once, few, many or a class for expanded clones.

D: -
V: TRBV19
size: -
J: TRBJ1-1
length: 15
CDR3: CASSIDWAMNTEAFF
DNA: TGTGCCAGTAGTATAGATTGGGCTATGAACACTGAAGCTTTCTTT

D: TRBD1
V: TRBV6-5
size: once
J: TRBJ2-2
length: 15
CDR3: CASRNPGQGVGELFF
DNA: TGTGCCAGCAGAAATCCGGGACAGGGGGTCGGGGAGCTGTTTTTT

D: -
V: TRBV29-1
size: once
J: TRBJ2-3
length: 12
CDR3: CSVLAQGDTQYF
DNA: TGCAGCGTTCTAGCTCAAGGAGATACGCAGTATTTT

D: TRBD1
V: TRBV9
size: -
J: TRBJ1-2
length: 16
CDR3: CASSVGWRDRVSGYTF
DNA: TGTGCCAGCAGCGTAGGGTGGAGGGACAGGGTTTCTGGCTACACCTTC

D: -
V: TRBV7-6
size: -
J: TRBJ2-3
length: 16
CDR3: CASSLARQYRADTQYF
DNA: TGTGCCAGCAGCTTAGCACGACAGTATAGGGCAGATACGCAGTATTTT

D: -
V: TRBV6-5
size: -
J: TRBJ1-1
length: 14
CDR3: CASRRPGLTTEAFF
DNA: TGTGCCAGCAGACGCCCCGGACTTACGACTGAAGCTTTCTTT

D: -
V: TRBV13
size: -
J: TRBJ1-6
length: 16
CDR3: CASSPSGLNYNSPLHF
DNA: TGTGCCAGCAGCCCCTCGGGACTCAACTATAATTCACCCCTCCACTTT

D: -
V: TRBV7-9
size: -
J: TRBJ1-4
length: 14
CDR3: CASSLGGGEEKLFF
DNA: TGTGCCAGCAGCTTAGGAGGGGGTGAGGAAAAACTGTTTTTT

D: TRBD1
V: TRBV19
size: once
J: TRBJ1-1
length: 14
CDR3: CASSARGRDTEAFF
DNA: TGTGCCAGTAGTGCGAGGGGGCGCGACACTGAAGCTTTCTTT

D: -
V: TRBV7-2
size: -
J: TRBJ1-1
length: 13
CDR3: CASSSGVNTEAFF
DNA: TGTGCCAGCAGCTCGGGGGTGAACACTGAAGCTTTCTTT

D: -
V: TRBV7-9
size: once
J: TRBJ2-3
length: 15
CDR3: CASSGRDKSTDTQYF
DNA: TGTGCCAGCAGCGGCCGGGACAAAAGCACAGATACGCAGTATTTT

D: TRBD2
V: TRBV7-2
size: -
J: TRBJ2-7
length: 15
CDR3: CASSVLAGVWDEQYF
DNA: TGTGCCAGCAGCGTACTAGCGGGGGTATGGGACGAGCAGTACTTC

D: -
V: TRBV14
size: -
J: TRBJ2-7
length: 13
CDR3: CASSQDRRREQYF
DNA: TGTGCCAGCAGCCAAGATCGGCGGAGGGAGCAGTACTTC

D: TRBD2
V: TRBV5-1
size: -
J: TRBJ2-1
length: 17
CDR3: CASSLQEAGSAYNEQFF
DNA: TGCGCCAGCAGCTTGCAGGAAGCGGGGTCCGCCTACAATGAGCAGTTCTTC

D: TRBD1
V: TRBV5-4
size: -
J: TRBJ1-2
length: 15
CDR3: CASSQGRDRGLSYTF
DNA: TGTGCCAGCAGCCAGGGGCGGGACAGAGGCCTCTCGTACACCTTC

D: TRBD1
V: TRBV9
size: -
J: TRBJ1-1
length: 15
CDR3: CASSAGQGGNTEAFF
DNA: TGTGCCAGCAGCGCTGGACAGGGAGGGAACACTGAAGCTTTCTTT

D: -
V: TRBV6-1
size: once
J: TRBJ1-4
length: 16
CDR3: CASSERTAATNEKLFF
DNA: TGTGCCAGCAGTGAGAGGACAGCCGCAACTAATGAAAAACTGTTTTTT

D: TRBD2
V: TRBV7-6
size: -
J: TRBJ2-7
length: 18
CDR3: CASSLAGARGELIYEQYF
DNA: TGTGCCAGCAGCTTAGCCGGCGCCCGGGGGGAACTGATTTACGAGCAGTACTTC

D: TRBD2
V: TRBV9
size: -
J: TRBJ2-1
length: 15
CDR3: CASSVGSGGANEQFF
DNA: TGTGCCAGCAGCGTAGGGAGCGGGGGGGCCAATGAGCAGTTCTTC

D: -
V: TRBV27
size: -
J: TRBJ1-5
length: 14
CDR3: CASSFVGSNQPQHF
DNA: TGTGCCAGCAGTTTTGTCGGTAGCAATCAGCCCCAGCATTTT

D: TRBD2
V: TRBV27
size: few
J: TRBJ2-7
length: 16
CDR3: CASSPSSGATSYEQYF
DNA: TGTGCCAGCAGCCCCTCGAGCGGGGCTACCTCCTACGAGCAGTACTTC

D: -
V: TRBV4-1
size: -
J: TRBJ2-1
length: 15
CDR3: CASSPLGGEGNEQFF
DNA: TGCGCCAGCAGCCCCTTGGGGGGTGAGGGGAATGAGCAGTTCTTC

D: -
V: TRBV7-9
size: -
J: TRBJ2-7
length: 15
CDR3: CASSLEQANSYEQYF
DNA: TGTGCCAGCAGCTTAGAACAGGCCAACTCCTACGAGCAGTACTTC

D: TRBD1
V: TRBV6-5
size: -
J: TRBJ2-7
length: 13
CDR3: CASSRTGPYEQYF
DNA: TGTGCCAGCAGCCGGACAGGGCCTTACGAGCAGTACTTC

D: -
V: TRBV5-1
size: -
J: TRBJ2-7
length: 15
CDR3: CASSSWTGSSYEQYF
DNA: TGCGCCAGCAGCTCGTGGACGGGAAGCTCCTACGAGCAGTACTTC

D: -
V: TRBV29-1
size: once
J: TRBJ2-2
length: 16
CDR3: CSVRTVAGTNTGELFF
DNA: TGCAGCGTTAGGACCGTGGCGGGGACCAACACCGGGGAGCTGTTTTTT

D: -
V: TRBV4-2
size: -
J: TRBJ2-5
length: 14
CDR3: CASSQEVEGGPQYF
DNA: TGTGCCAGCAGCCAAGAAGTTGAGGGGGGGCCCCAGTACTTC

D: TRBD2
V: TRBV4-2
size: -
J: TRBJ2-5
length: 15
CDR3: CASSPAGGRAETQYF
DNA: TGTGCCAGCAGCCCAGCGGGGGGGCGGGCAGAGACCCAGTACTTC

D: TRBD1
V: TRBV7-8
size: -
J: TRBJ1-1
length: 15
CDR3: CASSFRDRGHTEAFF
DNA: TGTGCCAGCAGCTTCCGGGACAGGGGGCACACTGAAGCTTTCTTT

D: TRBD2
V: TRBV4-3
size: few
J: TRBJ2-5
length: 17
CDR3: CASSQVLSGGGTETQYF
DNA: TGCGCCAGCAGCCAAGTTCTTAGCGGGGGAGGAACAGAGACCCAGTACTTC

D: TRBD1
V: TRBV15
size: -
J: TRBJ1-1
length: 15
CDR3: CATSMRGQGGTEAFF
DNA: TGTGCCACCAGCATGCGGGGACAGGGTGGAACTGAAGCTTTCTTT

D: TRBD1
V: TRBV7-9
size: -
J: TRBJ1-6
length: 14
CDR3: CAIFRTGSKTPLHF
DNA: TGTGCCATTTTCAGGACAGGATCTAAAACACCCCTCCACTTT

D: TRBD1
V: TRBV4-2
size: -
J: TRBJ2-7
length: 13
CDR3: CASSKQGVDEQYF
DNA: TGTGCCAGCAGCAAACAGGGGGTGGACGAGCAGTACTTC

D: -
V: TRBV9
size: -
J: TRBJ2-2
length: 15
CDR3: CASTAFWGLPGELFF
DNA: TGTGCCAGCACCGCGTTTTGGGGACTCCCCGGGGAGCTGTTTTTT

D: -
V: TRBV21-1
size: -
J: TRBJ2-1
length: 11
CDR3: CASNPGTEQFF
DNA: TGTGCCAGCAACCCCGGGACAGAGCAGTTCTTC

D: -
V: TRBV10-1
size: -
J: TRBJ2-5
length: 14
CDR3: CASSESTGQETQYF
DNA: TGCGCCAGCAGTGAGTCGACGGGCCAAGAGACCCAGTACTTC

D: TRBD1
V: TRBV13
size: -
J: TRBJ2-1
length: 15
CDR3: CASSLGQGAHNEQFF
DNA: TGTGCCAGCAGCTTAGGGCAGGGGGCTCACAATGAGCAGTTCTTC